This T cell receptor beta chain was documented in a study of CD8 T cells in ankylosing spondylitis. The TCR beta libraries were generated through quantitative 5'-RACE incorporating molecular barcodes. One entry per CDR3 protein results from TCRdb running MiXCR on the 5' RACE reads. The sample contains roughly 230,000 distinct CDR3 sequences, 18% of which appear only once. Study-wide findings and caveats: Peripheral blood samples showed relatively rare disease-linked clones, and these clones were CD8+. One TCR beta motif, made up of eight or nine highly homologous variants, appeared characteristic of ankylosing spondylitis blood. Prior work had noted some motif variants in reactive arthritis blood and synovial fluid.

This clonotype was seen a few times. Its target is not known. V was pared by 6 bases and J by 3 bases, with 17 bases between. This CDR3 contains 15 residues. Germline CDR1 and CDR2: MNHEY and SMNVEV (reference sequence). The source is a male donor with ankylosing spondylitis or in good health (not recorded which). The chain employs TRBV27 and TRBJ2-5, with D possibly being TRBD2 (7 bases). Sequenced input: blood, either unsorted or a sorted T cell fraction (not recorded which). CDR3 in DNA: TGTGCCAGCAGGGGGGGGGCTAACAGAGAAGAGACCCAGTACTTC. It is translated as CASRGGANREETQYF.